This T cell receptor (beta chain) was identified during a study of blood T cell repertoires in COVID-19. Produced via immunoSEQ multiplex PCR; TCRdb's table is partial and in-frame only. The data contain approximately 190,000 clones, approximately 90% of them singletons. CDR1 is KGHDR and CDR2 is SFDVKD in the germline V gene. V was clipped by 3 bases and J by 1 base, with 13 bases between them. The CDR3 runs to 16 residues. The sequence came from a man in his sixties with active or convalescent COVID-19. The sample taken for sequencing was peripheral blood. This chain joins TRBV24-1 and TRBJ2-3; D may be TRBD1 (6 bases). CDR3 DNA sequence: TGTGCCACCAGTGATACTACAGGGACGGGCACAGATACGCAGTATTTT. Amino acid sequence: CATSDTTGTGTDTQYF.